This TCR beta chain was documented in a study of blood T cell repertoires in COVID-19. Study summary: Whether acute or convalescent, the COVID-19 samples came from the United States, Italy and Spain. T cells, B-cell-depleted T cells, or PBMCs provided the cDNA or gDNA that served as material.

In the source study's methods: Nucleated cell counts were estimated from reference gene primer amplification. Generated by immunoSEQ multiplex PCR, the TCRdb table keeps only in-frame clones and is missing some. V and J calls and clone size are copied from that table; D and trimming were computed from the DNA. This table has just over 95,000 clones, roughly 82% appearing once. Germline assignment: CDR1 MNHEY and CDR2 SVGAGI. This CDR3 is built from 13 residues. Trimming removed 6 bases at V and 1 base at J, with 10 bases between. This clone was counted a single time. The V call is TRBV6-5, the J call TRBJ2-7; the D gene is possibly TRBD1 (6 bases). The TCR sequence derives from a man aged 80 or over with acute or convalescent COVID-19. Sample: peripheral blood. The CDR3 bases are TGTGCCAGCAGATCGACAGGATCCTACGAGCAGTACTTC. As protein: CASRSTGSYEQYF.